This is a list of T cell receptor beta chains from one sample in a study of CD8 T cells in ankylosing spondylitis. TCRdb called the 5' RACE reads again in MiXCR, with one record for every CDR3 protein. The sample yields 350,000 to 450,000 distinct CDR3 sequences, roughly 26% seen once. Sequences were obtained from blood, either unsorted or a sorted T cell fraction (not recorded which). The receptor set was obtained from a male donor with ankylosing spondylitis. CDR3s include the opening cysteine and the closing phenylalanine or tryptophan. The D gene is left open where the match is weak. Part of the rows lack a size; the others show once, few, many or a class for expanded clones.

V gene	D gene	J gene	clone size	CDR3 protein	CDR3 DNA
TRBV5-1	TRBD1	TRBJ2-1	.	CASRAGGFEQFF	TGCGCCAGCAGGGCAGGGGGTTTTGAGCAGTTCTTC
TRBV7-9	.	TRBJ1-1	.	CASSRGGLVVDTEAFF	TGTGCCAGCAGCCGAGGGGGGTTGGTCGTAGACACTGAAGCTTTCTTT
TRBV24-1	.	TRBJ2-1	few	CATSEPRSLGSYNEQFF	TGTGCCACCAGTGAACCCCGCTCATTGGGCTCCTACAATGAGCAGTTCTTC
TRBV20-1	TRBD1	TRBJ2-5	.	CSAPRTGVPQETQYF	TGCAGTGCACCCAGGACAGGGGTACCCCAAGAGACCCAGTACTTC
TRBV5-1	.	TRBJ2-4	.	CASSLGSWEAKNIQYF	TGCGCCAGCAGCTTGGGGTCCTGGGAGGCCAAAAACATTCAGTACTTC
TRBV7-8	TRBD1	TRBJ1-5	.	CASSPYFDRGPPPQHF	TGTGCCAGCAGCCCGTATTTTGACAGGGGGCCGCCGCCCCAGCATTTT
TRBV12-3/TRBV12-4	TRBD1	TRBJ2-1	few	CASSTRQGLWQFF	TGTGCCAGCAGTACCCGACAGGGATTATGGCAGTTCTTC
TRBV12-3/TRBV12-4	.	TRBJ1-3	.	CASSSGDLSGNTIYF	TGTGCCAGCAGTTCCGGGGACCTCTCTGGAAACACCATATATTTT
TRBV4-1	.	TRBJ1-2	.	CASSQDTGHSGYTF	TGCGCCAGCAGCCAAGATACAGGGCATTCTGGCTACACCTTC
TRBV4-2	.	TRBJ1-1	many	CASSPRGGGTEAFF	TGTGCCAGCAGCCCGAGGGGGGGAGGTACTGAAGCTTTCTTT
TRBV6-5	TRBD1	TRBJ1-1	few	CASSYQTGDRAAFF	TGTGCCAGCAGTTACCAAACAGGGGATAGAGCCGCTTTCTTT
TRBV12-3/TRBV12-4	.	TRBJ1-1	few	CASSLRDGWAEAFF	TGTGCCAGCAGTTTACGTGACGGATGGGCTGAAGCTTTCTTT
TRBV12-3/TRBV12-4	TRBD2	TRBJ2-7	once	CASRLGGPVGEQYF	TGTGCCAGCAGATTGGGAGGGCCAGTGGGGGAGCAGTACTTC
TRBV20-1	.	TRBJ2-2	.	CSARGARWFGELFF	TGCAGTGCTAGAGGGGCAAGATGGTTCGGGGAGCTGTTTTTT
TRBV5-1	.	TRBJ1-2	.	CASSPGDTANYGYTF	TGCGCCAGCAGCCCAGGGGACACCGCTAACTATGGCTACACCTTC
TRBV5-1	.	TRBJ1-2	.	CASSPAGSDYGYTF	TGCGCCAGCAGCCCCGCGGGGTCCGACTATGGCTACACCTTC
TRBV6-1	.	TRBJ1-2	few	CASSEVPQPDYGYTF	TGTGCCAGCAGTGAGGTTCCGCAACCTGACTATGGCTACACCTTC
TRBV5-1	.	TRBJ1-5	few	CASSLEGSHSNQPQHF	TGCGCCAGCAGCTTGGAAGGGTCCCATAGCAATCAGCCCCAGCATTTT
TRBV5-1	.	TRBJ1-4	few	CASSLPDGGKLFF	TGCGCCAGCAGCTTGCCCGATGGGGGAAAACTGTTTTTT
TRBV14	.	TRBJ1-2	.	CASSQDIARANYGYTF	TGTGCCAGCAGCCAAGATATCGCCAGAGCAAACTATGGCTACACCTTC
TRBV5-1	TRBD1	TRBJ2-7	.	CASSPLRDSSYEQYF	TGCGCCAGCAGCCCCCTCCGGGACAGCTCCTACGAGCAGTACTTC
TRBV25-1	.	TRBJ1-1	.	CASSEWAGRTEAFF	TGTGCCAGCAGTGAATGGGCAGGAAGAACTGAAGCTTTCTTT
TRBV3-1	.	TRBJ2-2	few	CASSQGFGRGGELFF	TGTGCCAGCAGCCAAGGCTTCGGTCGCGGCGGGGAGCTGTTTTTT
TRBV5-6	TRBD2	TRBJ2-3	.	CASSLELAGGPDTQYF	TGTGCCAGCAGCTTGGAACTAGCGGGAGGCCCAGATACGCAGTATTTT
TRBV19	.	TRBJ2-1	.	CASSINNEQFF	TGTGCCAGTAGTATAAACAATGAGCAGTTCTTC
TRBV6-2/TRBV6-3	.	TRBJ2-2	few	CASSYGQNYAVIRGGELFF	TGTGCCAGCAGTTATGGACAGAACTATGCTGTAATACGGGGCGGGGAGCTGTTTTTT
TRBV24-1	.	TRBJ1-1	few	CATSDFGTEAFF	TGTGCCACCAGTGATTTTGGCACTGAAGCTTTCTTT
TRBV7-6	.	TRBJ1-3	many	CASSLVPGQYSGNTIYF	TGTGCCAGCAGCTTAGTACCTGGCCAGTACTCTGGAAACACCATATATTTT
TRBV6-1	TRBD2	TRBJ2-6	.	CASRRGGGSGANVLTF	TGTGCCAGCAGGCGGGGGGGAGGCTCTGGGGCCAACGTCCTGACTTTC
TRBV11-2	TRBD1	TRBJ2-1	.	CASSLDWSGTGKRDEQFF	TGTGCCAGCAGCTTAGATTGGTCCGGGACAGGGAAACGCGATGAGCAGTTCTTC
TRBV7-8	TRBD1	TRBJ1-4	few	CASSRTGRSEKLFF	TGTGCCAGCAGCCGGACAGGTCGGAGTGAAAAACTGTTTTTT
TRBV3-1	.	TRBJ2-5	.	CASSQDGWETQYF	TGTGCCAGCAGCCAAGATGGTTGGGAGACCCAGTACTTC
TRBV15	.	TRBJ2-7	once	CATSRPDTYEQYF	TGTGCCACCAGCAGACCCGACACCTACGAGCAGTACTTC
TRBV2	TRBD2	TRBJ2-3	.	CASSLAGGSLADTQYF	TGTGCCAGCAGCCTAGCGGGAGGTTCGTTGGCAGATACGCAGTATTTT
TRBV20-1	TRBD2	TRBJ2-1	.	CSAPGLAGDGEQFF	TGCAGTGCTCCGGGACTAGCGGGAGACGGTGAGCAGTTCTTC
TRBV3-1	.	TRBJ1-1	.	CATRGADMNTEAFF	TGTGCGACCCGAGGCGCCGACATGAACACTGAAGCTTTCTTT
TRBV20-1	.	TRBJ1-4	once	CSAGVVTNEKLFF	TGCAGTGCCGGAGTGGTAACTAATGAAAAACTGTTTTTT
TRBV3-1	.	TRBJ2-5	.	CASSQPGHEETQYF	TGTGCCAGCAGCCAACCAGGACACGAAGAGACCCAGTACTTC
TRBV12-3/TRBV12-4	TRBD2	TRBJ2-3	.	CASSLGREGTDTQYF	TGTGCCAGCAGTTTAGGACGGGAGGGCACAGATACGCAGTATTTT
TRBV20-1	.	TRBJ1-5	.	CSARDGGESNQPQHF	TGCAGTGCTAGAGATGGGGGCGAGAGCAATCAGCCCCAGCATTTT
TRBV29-1	.	TRBJ2-3	.	CSVDPGVSSWDTQYF	TGCAGCGTCGACCCGGGAGTCTCGAGCTGGGATACGCAGTATTTT
TRBV2	TRBD1	TRBJ2-1	.	CASNHRTGFSYNEQFF	TGTGCCAGCAACCACAGGACAGGCTTCTCCTACAATGAGCAGTTCTTC
TRBV21-1	.	TRBJ2-2	many	CASSEEYNTGELFF	TGTGCCAGCAGCGAGGAGTATAACACCGGGGAGCTGTTTTTT
TRBV29-1	.	TRBJ2-2	.	CSVGGYTGELFF	TGCAGCGTTGGAGGGTACACCGGGGAGCTGTTTTTT
TRBV7-2	.	TRBJ2-7	few	CASSHDGQSLDEQYF	TGTGCCAGCAGCCACGACGGACAGAGTTTAGACGAGCAGTACTTC
TRBV10-3	TRBD2	TRBJ2-5	few	CAISFTSGSYETQYF	TGTGCCATCAGTTTCACTAGCGGGAGTTATGAGACCCAGTACTTC
TRBV29-1	.	TRBJ1-1	few	CSVTGPVIGAFF	TGCAGCGTTACTGGGCCGGTTATTGGAGCTTTCTTT
TRBV20-1	.	TRBJ1-4	few	CSAREFRTNEKLFF	TGCAGTGCTAGAGAGTTTAGAACTAATGAAAAACTGTTTTTT
TRBV19	TRBD2	TRBJ2-1	few	CASSIDTSGSPNEQFF	TGTGCCAGTAGTATAGATACTAGCGGGAGTCCAAATGAGCAGTTCTTC
TRBV25-1	.	TRBJ1-2	few	CASSELGIGYTF	TGTGCCAGCAGTGAATTAGGGATTGGCTACACCTTC
TRBV5-1	TRBD1	TRBJ2-2	.	CASSSDRLTGGTGELFF	TGCGCCAGCAGCTCAGACAGGTTGACAGGGGGCACCGGGGAGCTGTTTTTT
TRBV5-1	TRBD1	TRBJ2-5	few	CASSLAGQGATQETQYF	TGCGCCAGCAGCTTGGCGGGGCAGGGGGCAACACAAGAGACCCAGTACTTC
TRBV7-9	.	TRBJ2-7	few	CASSFGSTSGEQYF	TGTGCCAGCAGCTTTGGGTCTACTTCGGGCGAGCAGTACTTC
TRBV12-3/TRBV12-4	.	TRBJ2-7	many	CASSPRTTRNEQYF	TGTGCCAGCAGTCCCCGGACGACTCGGAACGAGCAGTACTTC
TRBV7-9	TRBD2	TRBJ2-1	few	CASSWASGNNEQFF	TGTGCCAGCTCCTGGGCTAGCGGGAACAATGAGCAGTTCTTC
TRBV7-2	TRBD2	TRBJ2-1	few	CASSPSGSRFSEQFF	TGTGCCAGCAGCCCTAGCGGGAGTAGGTTCAGTGAGCAGTTCTTC
TRBV20-1	.	TRBJ2-3	few	CSAREAGTFVDTQYF	TGCAGTGCTAGAGAGGCGGGAACGTTCGTAGATACGCAGTATTTT
TRBV28	.	TRBJ1-2	few	CASSLPTPNYGYTF	TGTGCCAGCAGTTTACCCACACCGAACTATGGCTACACCTTC